This is a list of T cell receptor beta chains from one sample in a study of T cells in Graves' hyperthyroidism and ophthalmopathy. MiXCR was run by TCRdb on the multiplex PCR reads, yielding one entry per CDR3 protein. The data show about 290,000 distinct CDR3 sequences, 13% seen once. Sequenced material: blood. These receptor sequences come from a woman aged 25 to 39 with Graves' hyperthyroidism that later progressed to Graves' ophthalmopathy. CDR3s include the opening cysteine and the closing phenylalanine or tryptophan. Each record gives: J gene, D gene, V gene, clone size, CDR3 DNA, CDR3 protein. D genes are given only for firm matches. Only part of the rows carry a size: once, few, many, or a class if the clone is expanded.

>TRBJ1-1|-|TRBV5-8|few
TGTGCCAGCAGCTTTGGGGTTGTGGGCACTGAAGCTTTCTTT
CASSFGVVGTEAFF
>TRBJ1-1|TRBD1|TRBV6-1|many
TGTGCCAGCAGTCCAACAGGGGGGGGGACTGAAGCTTTCTTT
CASSPTGGGTEAFF
>TRBJ1-1|-|TRBV6-1|many
TGTGCCATCGCTAACTCGGGACGGGGCTATACTGAAGCTTTCTTT
CAIANSGRGYTEAFF
>TRBJ2-7|TRBD2|TRBV7-3|-
TGTGCCAGCAGCCCCGGACTAGCGGGAGTGGGTGAGCAGTACTTC
CASSPGLAGVGEQYF
>TRBJ2-1|-|TRBV7-8|many
TGTGCCAGCAGCTTAAGGCCCCGGGGGAATGAGCAGTTCTTC
CASSLRPRGNEQFF
>TRBJ2-5|-|TRBV5-6|many
TGTGCCAGCAGCTTATATCCCGGGGACGGGACCCAGTACTTC
CASSLYPGDGTQYF
>TRBJ2-7|-|TRBV7-2|many
TGTGCCAGCAGCTCGGATCCTAGGTCCTACGAGCAGTACTTC
CASSSDPRSYEQYF
>TRBJ2-1|TRBD2|TRBV28|few
TGTACCAGCAGTTTCCCTACTAGCGGGGACTACAATGAGCAGTTCTTC
CTSSFPTSGDYNEQFF
>TRBJ2-5|TRBD1|TRBV27|many
TGTGCCAGCAGTCCCCTGACAGGGGGCGAAGAGACCCAGTACTTC
CASSPLTGGEETQYF
>TRBJ2-6|-|TRBV19|-
TGTGCCAGTAGTTCCGCAGGGGTGATCCTTCCTGGGGCCAACGTCCTGACTTTC
CASSSAGVILPGANVLTF
>TRBJ2-5|-|TRBV5-1|many
TGCGCCAGCAGCTTCGGGGCAGGGAAGGAGACCCAGTACTTC
CASSFGAGKETQYF
>TRBJ1-1|-|TRBV11-2|-
TGTGCCAGCAGCTTAGGTCGGGGACCCATCTCGGGGAACACTGAAGCTTTCTTT
CASSLGRGPISGNTEAFF
>TRBJ1-2|-|TRBV6-1|few
TGTGCCAGCAGTGACAACACCGACCGGGACGTTAATGGCTACACCTTC
CASSDNTDRDVNGYTF
>TRBJ1-6|-|TRBV4-3|-
TGCGCCAGCAGCCAAGATCCTCCGGGGGGTTCACCCCTCCACTTT
CASSQDPPGGSPLHF
>TRBJ2-7|-|TRBV6-1|many
TGTGCCAGCACTCATTCCGGGCCCTTGACCCCCTACGAGCAGTACTTC
CASTHSGPLTPYEQYF
>TRBJ2-5|TRBD1|TRBV7-6|many
TGTGCCAGCAGCCCGGGACAGGGGGCGGGAGAGACCCAGTACTTC
CASSPGQGAGETQYF
>TRBJ1-2|-|TRBV11-1|many
TGTGCCAGCACCCGGGGCCCGGGAAACTATGGCTACACCTTC
CASTRGPGNYGYTF
>TRBJ1-3|-|TRBV19|many
TGTGCCAGTAGTATAATGGCAAGCACGGCTGGAAACACCATATATTTT
CASSIMASTAGNTIYF
>TRBJ1-5|TRBD1|TRBV7-2|-
TGTGCCAGCAGCTTGGACGGACAGGGTGGCTATCAGCCCCAGCATTTT
CASSLDGQGGYQPQHF
>TRBJ2-7|TRBD2|TRBV6-5|-
TGTGCCAGCAGTTACTCTGCTAGCGGCTACGAGCAGTACTTC
CASSYSASGYEQYF
>TRBJ2-6|-|TRBV7-9|few
TGTGCCAGCAGCTTAGGGAGGGGCTCTGGGGCCAACGTCCTGACTTTC
CASSLGRGSGANVLTF
>TRBJ2-7|-|TRBV6-2/TRBV6-3|many
TGTGCCAGCGGAGTGGGAGGCTTCCACGAGCAGTACTTC
CASGVGGFHEQYF
>TRBJ2-1|TRBD2|TRBV15|many
TGTGCCACCAGCAGACTCGGGAGGGGCAATGAGCAGTTCTTC
CATSRLGRGNEQFF
>TRBJ2-5|-|TRBV14|many
TGTGCCAGCAGCTCGTCCCGAGAGACCCAGTACTTC
CASSSSRETQYF
>TRBJ2-1|TRBD1|TRBV10-3|many
TGTGCCATCAGTAGGACAGGGGGGCTCAATGAGCAGTTCTTC
CAISRTGGLNEQFF
>TRBJ1-1|-|TRBV12-3/TRBV12-4|many
TGTGCCAGCAAGGGGGACACTGAAGCTTTCTTT
CASKGDTEAFF
>TRBJ2-2|TRBD2|TRBV5-6|-
TGTGCCAGCAGCTGGGTAGCGGGAGAGGCCGGGGAGCTGTTTTTT
CASSWVAGEAGELFF
>TRBJ2-3|-|TRBV3-1|many
TGTGCCAGCAGCCACCGGGACCTTACAGATACGCAGTATTTT
CASSHRDLTDTQYF
>TRBJ1-1|-|TRBV30|-
TGTGCCTGGAGTGTAAAGGGCCGTTTGGCTGAAGCTTTCTTT
CAWSVKGRLAEAFF
>TRBJ2-2|-|TRBV11-2|many
TGTGCCAGCAGCTTAGGGGTATCGCTCACCGGGGAGCTGTTTTTT
CASSLGVSLTGELFF
>TRBJ2-3|-|TRBV29-1|few
TGCAGCGTTGCATTTGGGCGAGCGAGATTGGCAGATACGCAGTATTTT
CSVAFGRARLADTQYF
>TRBJ2-2|-|TRBV28|many
TGTGCCAGCAGTGGTAGCGGGACAGGCACCGGGGAGCTGTTTTTT
CASSGSGTGTGELFF
>TRBJ2-3|-|TRBV18|many
TGTGCCAGCTCACCATCGCAAGATACGCAGTATTTT
CASSPSQDTQYF
>TRBJ2-5|TRBD1|TRBV27|many
TGTGCCAGCAGTCGGACAGGGAGCGAGACCCAGTACTTC
CASSRTGSETQYF
>TRBJ1-1|-|TRBV6-6|few
TGTGCCAGCAGTTACTCGGACGGTTGGGGAGCTTTCTTT
CASSYSDGWGAFF
>TRBJ2-5|-|TRBV18|many
TGTGCCAGCTCCCCCACACAGACGTATCAAGAGACCCAGTACTTC
CASSPTQTYQETQYF
>TRBJ1-4|-|TRBV7-2|many
TGTGCCAGCAGCCATACCGGAACTAATGAAAAACTGTTTTTT
CASSHTGTNEKLFF
>TRBJ2-1|-|TRBV5-6|many
TGTGCCAGCAGCATAGACCCGAGCTCCTACAATGAGCAGTTCTTC
CASSIDPSSYNEQFF
>TRBJ2-6|-|TRBV18|many
TGTGCCAGCTCACTATTCAGTAGGAGCTCTGGGGCCAACGTCCTGACTTTC
CASSLFSRSSGANVLTF
>TRBJ2-7|-|TRBV5-1|many
TGCGCCAGCAAAGACCCCCCCGTCTACGAGCAGTACTTC
CASKDPPVYEQYF
>TRBJ2-7|-|TRBV10-3|many
TGTGCCATCGCCGGGGACGGCTACGAGCAGTACTTC
CAIAGDGYEQYF
>TRBJ1-1|-|TRBV2|many
TGTGCCAGCAGAGCGAACAGAAACTTGAACACTGAAGCTTTCTTT
CASRANRNLNTEAFF
>TRBJ2-3|-|TRBV11-2|many
TGTGCCAGCAGCTTAGGGCGGGTTGATAGCACAGATACGCAGTATTTT
CASSLGRVDSTDTQYF
>TRBJ2-5|TRBD1|TRBV7-2|many
TGTGCCAGCAGTAGACAGGGGGAGACCCAGTACTTC
CASSRQGETQYF
>TRBJ2-5|-|TRBV19|-
TGTGCCAGTAGTGCGGGGTACGAGACCCAGTACTTC
CASSAGYETQYF
>TRBJ2-3|-|TRBV5-4|-
TGTGCCAGCAGCGTCACCTCCGATACGCAGTATTTT
CASSVTSDTQYF
>TRBJ2-1|-|TRBV19|-
TGTGCCAGTAGTGTCGGACTCGACTACAATGAGCAGTTCTTC
CASSVGLDYNEQFF
>TRBJ1-2|-|TRBV19|few
TGTGCCAGTCACGCGACCTTAGCTAACTATGGCTACACCTTC
CASHATLANYGYTF